These 17 T cell receptor beta chains were sequenced from one sample in a study of blood T cell repertoires in COVID-19. Here immunoSEQ multiplex PCR was the method, and the copy in TCRdb shows in-frame clones only, minus some. The sample records around 51,000 clones, roughly 84% being singletons. Specimen: peripheral blood. These receptors were collected from a man aged 80 or over with active COVID-19.

This clone was found a few times. The chain employs TRBV4-2 and TRBJ1-2; 8 bases match TRBD1. The CDR3 is 16 amino acids. The V segment lost 0 bases and the J segment 7 bases; nucleotides outside the gene matches: 10. Looked up from germline, CDR1 is LGHNA and CDR2 is YNFKEQ. The DNA for the CDR3 is TGTGCCAGCAGCCAAGATCTCGTTGGACAGGGTTTTGGCTACACCTTC. Translated: CASSQDLVGQGFGYTF.

This chain joins TRBV24-1 and TRBJ2-1; TRBD2 is a possible D gene (5 bases). CDR1 is KGHDR, CDR2 SFDVKD, per germline. Trimming left V 4 bases short and J 2 bases short, with 11 bases between. The CDR3 has 15 amino acids. The CDR3 DNA reads TGTGCCACCAGTGAAGGGAGTTCCCCCTACAATGAGCAGTTCTTC. Protein sequence: CATSEGSSPYNEQFF.

This sequence joins TRBV6-2 or TRBV6-3 and TRBJ1-1; no clear D gene. The CDR3 contains 16 residues. Germline CDR1 reads MNHEY; CDR2 reads SVGEGT. V was pared by 4 bases and J by 5 bases, with 20 bases between. CDR3 residues: CASSSSRVEPRTEAFF. As DNA, the CDR3 is TGTGCCAGCAGTTCGAGCCGAGTGGAACCTAGGACTGAAGCTTTCTTT.

This clone was seen a single time. This sequence joins TRBV19 and TRBJ2-3, with TRBD2 matching over 8 bases. There are 15 residues in the CDR3. Losses at the gene ends were 3 bases for V and 0 bases for J; bases not matched to a gene: 2. The germline V gene has CDR1 LNHDA and CDR2 SQIVND (reference sequence). In DNA form, the CDR3 reads TGTGCCAGTAGTATGCCTAGCGGGAGCACAGATACGCAGTATTTT. Amino acid sequence: CASSMPSGSTDTQYF.

The genes are TRBV7-9 and TRBJ1-6; TRBD1 agrees at 7 bases. The CDR3 has 15 residues. The J segment lost 9 bases and the V segment lost 5 bases, leaving 10 bases of the junction unmatched. The V gene's germline CDR1 is SEHNR and CDR2 FQNEAQ (reference sequence). The CDR3 nucleotides are TGTGCCAGCAGCCAGGAAGGGGGCTGGATTTCACCCCTCCACTTT. This gives the protein CASSQEGGWISPLHF.

The chain is built from TRBV6-2 or TRBV6-3 and TRBJ2-1; 11 nucleotides agree with TRBD1. Germline lookup yields CDR1 MNHEY and CDR2 SVGEGT. The CDR3 is made up of 17 amino acids. V was pared by 5 bases and J by 10 bases, with 16 bases of the junction left unmatched. CDR3 nucleotides: TGTGCCAGCAGTATAAACATCCGGGACAGGGGGACCCGAGAGCAGTTCTTC. Residues: CASSINIRDRGTREQFF.

The gene calls are TRBV12-3 or TRBV12-4 and TRBJ2-1; 7 bases line up with TRBD2. The CDR3 has 12 residues. J lost 9 bases, V lost 5 bases, and 4 bases had no gene match. CDR3 nucleotides: TGTGCCAGCAGTCATCAGCGGGGTGAGCAGTTCTTC. Amino acid sequence: CASSHQRGEQFF.

The genes are TRBV18 and TRBJ2-6; D call uncertain. Per germline, CDR1 KGHSH and CDR2 LQKENI. Trimming removed 4 bases at V and 4 bases at J, with 14 bases between. The CDR3 has 16 amino acids. The DNA of the CDR3 is TGTGCCAGCTCACTGGATCTGAGGCCAGGGGCCAACGTCCTGACTTTC. Encoded protein: CASSLDLRPGANVLTF. Together with reference TRBV18 and TRBJ2-6, the CDR3 gives the full variable domain: NAGVMQNPRHLVRRRGQEARLRCSPMKGHSHVYWYRQLPEEGLKFMVYLQKENIIDESGMPKERFSAEFPKEGPSILRIQQVVRGDSAAYFCASSLDLRPGANVLTFGAGSRLTVL.

J is TRBJ2-1 and V is TRBV11-2; 10 bases align to TRBD2. Germline assignment: CDR1 SGHAT and CDR2 FQNNGV. V shed 1 base, J shed 9 bases, and the junction held 9 bases outside the gene matches. The CDR3 contains 16 residues. The CDR3 coding sequence is TGTGCCAGCAGCTTAGGGGTTGGTAGCGGGAGGACTGAGCAGTTCTTC. It specifies CASSLGVGSGRTEQFF.

This chain joins TRBV28 and TRBJ1-6; D unclear. The ends were cut back, 6 bases at V and 0 bases at J, with 9 bases in the middle. This CDR3 has 15 residues. Per germline, CDR1 MDHEN and CDR2 SYDVKM. CDR3 coding DNA: TGTGCCAGCAGCCCAGGTACCTCCTATAATTCACCCCTCCACTTT. This codes for CASSPGTSYNSPLHF.

The chain links TRBV3-1 (or the pseudogene TRBV3-2) to TRBJ2-2; 12 bases map to TRBD2. The V gene end was trimmed by 4 bases and the J gene end by 4 bases; junction bases not matched to a gene: 7. Per germline, CDR1 LGHDT and CDR2 YNNKEL (reference sequence). The CDR3 has 17 residues. The CDR3 region is CASSLRGLAGLTGELFF. DNA of the CDR3: TGTGCCAGCAGCCTAAGGGGACTAGCGGGTCTCACCGGGGAGCTGTTTTTT.

This rearrangement joins TRBV27 to TRBJ1-4; D is unresolved. Per the germline V gene, CDR1 is MNHEY and CDR2 is SMNVEV (reference sequence). This CDR3 spans 16 amino acids. The V end lost 3 bases, the J end lost 0 bases, and 11 bases lay between the germline ends. CDR3 protein: CASSLRGTATNEKLFF. The DNA of the CDR3 is TGTGCCAGCAGTTTGAGAGGTACCGCAACTAATGAAAAACTGTTTTTT.

The CDR3 DNA follows: TGTGCCAGCAGCCCCCATCAGGGGGGCACTGAAGCTTTCTTT. As protein: CASSPHQGGTEAFF. This chain joins TRBV3-1 (or the pseudogene TRBV3-2) and TRBJ1-1; 7 nucleotides line up with TRBD1. CDR3 size: 14 residues. Per the germline V gene, CDR1 is LGHDT and CDR2 is YNNKEL (reference sequence). V shed 4 bases and J 4 bases; nucleotides not matched to a gene: 6.

The V and J genes are TRBV3-1 (or the pseudogene TRBV3-2) and TRBJ2-3; D is undetermined. Germline V gene sequence: CDR1 LGHDT, CDR2 YNNKEL (reference sequence). The CDR3 consists of 12 residues. The V and J ends lost 1 base and 4 bases respectively, with 3 bases between them. The CDR3: CASSQAADTQYF. The CDR3 DNA reads as TGTGCCAGCAGCCAAGCGGCAGATACGCAGTATTTT.

The chain joins TRBV30 to TRBJ2-1; the D gene is possibly TRBD1 (6 bases). The germline V gene encodes CDR1 GTSNPN and CDR2 SVGIG (reference sequence). V lost 3 bases and J 6 bases, leaving 12 bases between the germline ends. This CDR3 contains 13 residues. The CDR3 region has the DNA TGTGCCTGGAGGCCCGGGACACTCAATGAGCAGTTCTTC. It is translated as CAWRPGTLNEQFF.

The gene calls are TRBV7-3 and TRBJ1-1; 7 bases align to TRBD1. Trimming cost V 5 bases and J 6 bases; bases outside gene matches: 9. The CDR3 runs to 14 residues. CDR1 SGHTA and CDR2 FQGTGA come from the germline V gene. The CDR3 sequence: CASSPMGQGAEAFF. CDR3 coding DNA: TGTGCCAGCAGCCCTATGGGGCAGGGGGCTGAAGCTTTCTTT.

This clone was recorded once. The chain combines TRBV7-2 with TRBJ2-7, with 13 bases aligning to TRBD2. Germline lookup yields CDR1 SGHTA and CDR2 FQGNSA. The CDR3 is 14 amino acids. The V gene end was trimmed by 3 bases and the J gene end by 6 bases; junction bases not matched to a gene: 2. The CDR3: CASSFGTSGTEQYF. The DNA for the CDR3 is TGTGCCAGCAGCTTCGGGACTAGCGGGACCGAGCAGTACTTC.